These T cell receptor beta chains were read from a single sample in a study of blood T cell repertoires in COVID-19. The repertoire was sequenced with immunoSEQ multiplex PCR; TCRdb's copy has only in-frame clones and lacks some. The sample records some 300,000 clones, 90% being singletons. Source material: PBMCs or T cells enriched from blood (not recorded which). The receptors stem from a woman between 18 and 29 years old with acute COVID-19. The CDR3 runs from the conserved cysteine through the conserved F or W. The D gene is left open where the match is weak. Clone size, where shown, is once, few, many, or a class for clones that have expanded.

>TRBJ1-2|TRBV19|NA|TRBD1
CASSINSPGQGDYGYTF
TGTGCCAGTAGTATTAACTCCCCGGGACAGGGGGACTATGGCTACACCTTC
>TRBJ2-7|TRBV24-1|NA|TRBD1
CATNPPCGRGRYEQYF
TGTGCCACCAACCCCCCCTGCGGCAGGGGGCGGTACGAGCAGTACTTC
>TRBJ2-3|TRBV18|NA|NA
CASSPENSDTQYF
TGTGCCAGCTCACCTGAGAATTCAGATACGCAGTATTTT
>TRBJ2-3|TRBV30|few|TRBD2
CAWDGEGREADTQYF
TGTGCCTGGGACGGAGAGGGCCGGGAGGCAGATACGCAGTATTTT
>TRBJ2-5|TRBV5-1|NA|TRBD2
CASSLSGRRETQYF
TGCGCCAGCAGCTTGAGCGGGAGAAGGGAGACCCAGTACTTC
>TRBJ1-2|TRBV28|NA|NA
CASSLSVNYGYTF
TGTGCCAGCAGTTTATCAGTGAACTATGGCTACACCTTC
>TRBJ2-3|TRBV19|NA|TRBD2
CASSIRARAGGGTQYF
TGTGCCAGTAGTATCCGAGCTCGAGCGGGAGGGGGCACGCAGTATTTT
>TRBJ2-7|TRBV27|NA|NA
CASSLGGTRYEQYF
TGTGCCAGCAGTTTAGGGGGGACTCGGTACGAGCAGTACTTC
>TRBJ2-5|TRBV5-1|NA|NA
CASSLTGTNQETQYF
TGCGCCAGCAGCTTGACCGGGACAAACCAAGAGACCCAGTACTTC
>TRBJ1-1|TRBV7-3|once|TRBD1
CASSSGTGATEAFF
TGTGCCAGCAGCTCCGGGACAGGGGCAACTGAAGCTTTCTTT
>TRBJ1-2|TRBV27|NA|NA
CARPGRGAGSGYTF
TGTGCCAGACCCGGTCGGGGGGCAGGCTCTGGCTACACCTTC
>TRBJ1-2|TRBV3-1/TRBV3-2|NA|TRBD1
CASSQEGRQGGGYTF
TGTGCCAGCAGCCAAGAAGGTCGACAGGGGGGTGGCTACACCTTC
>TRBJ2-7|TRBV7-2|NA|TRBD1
CASSLQDRAAYEQYF
TGTGCCAGCAGCTTACAGGACAGGGCGGCCTACGAGCAGTACTTC
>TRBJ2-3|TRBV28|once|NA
CASSFAGGITDTQYF
NA
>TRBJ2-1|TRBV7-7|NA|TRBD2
CASSPTPGGRDNNEQFF
TGTGCTAGCAGCCCCACTCCGGGTGGGAGGGATAACAATGAGCAGTTCTTC
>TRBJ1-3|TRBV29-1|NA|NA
CSVVTGGRIAGNTIYF
TGCAGCGTTGTAACGGGGGGGAGGATCGCTGGAAACACCATATATTTT
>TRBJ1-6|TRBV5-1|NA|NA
CASSHDGGLSPLHF
TGCGCCAGCAGTCACGACGGCGGACTTTCACCCCTCCACTTT
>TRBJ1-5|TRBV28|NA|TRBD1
CASSLKGGNQPQHF
TGTGCCAGCAGTTTAAAAGGGGGCAACCAGCCCCAGCATTTT
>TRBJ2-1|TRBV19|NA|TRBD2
CASSGGRANYNEQFF
TGTGCCAGTAGCGGCGGGAGGGCCAACTACAATGAGCAGTTCTTC
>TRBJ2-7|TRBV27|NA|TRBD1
CASSQGTGPFYEQYF
TGTGCCAGCAGCCAGGGGACAGGGCCCTTCTACGAGCAGTACTTC
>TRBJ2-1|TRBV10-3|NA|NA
CAISEQGAYYNEQFF
TGTGCCATCAGTGAACAGGGCGCGTACTACAATGAGCAGTTCTTC
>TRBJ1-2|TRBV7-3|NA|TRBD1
CASSFGQGEGEGDGYTF
TGTGCCAGCAGCTTCGGACAGGGGGAAGGGGAAGGAGATGGCTACACCTTC
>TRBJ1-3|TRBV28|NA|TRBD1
CASSSKLLRQGAFSGNTIYF
TGTGCCAGCAGTTCAAAACTCCTACGACAGGGGGCCTTCTCTGGAAACACCATATATTTT
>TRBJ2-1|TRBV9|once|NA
CASSVALAAYNEQFF
TGTGCCAGCAGCGTAGCTTTAGCGGCCTACAATGAGCAGTTCTTC
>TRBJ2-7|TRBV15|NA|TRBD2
CATSRAAGGPNSYEQYF
TGTGCCACCAGCAGAGCGGCGGGAGGGCCAAACTCCTACGAGCAGTACTTC
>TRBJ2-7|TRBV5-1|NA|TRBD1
CASSPGDYRGVSHEQYF
TGCGCCAGCAGCCCAGGGGATTACAGGGGGGTATCCCACGAGCAGTACTTC
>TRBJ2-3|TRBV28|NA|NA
CASSLVTRVLRDSTDTQYF
TGTGCCAGCAGCCTGGTTACCAGAGTTCTCCGGGACTCCACAGATACGCAGTATTTT
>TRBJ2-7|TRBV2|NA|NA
CASSSIQGDEQYF
TGTGCCAGCAGTTCTATACAGGGCGACGAGCAGTACTTC
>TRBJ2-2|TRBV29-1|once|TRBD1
CSVETGIVTGELFF
TGCAGCGTTGAGACAGGGATCGTTACCGGGGAGCTGTTTTTT
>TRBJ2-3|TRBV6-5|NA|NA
CASSYGGTGPDTQYF
TGTGCCAGCAGTTACGGCGGGACGGGGCCCGATACGCAGTATTTT
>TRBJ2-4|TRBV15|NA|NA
CATSLGLAKNIQYF
TGTGCCACCAGCCTGGGACTAGCCAAAAACATTCAGTACTTC
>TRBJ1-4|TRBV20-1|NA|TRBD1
CSASGGQGATNEKLFF
TGCAGTGCTAGTGGGGGACAGGGGGCTACTAATGAAAAACTGTTTTTT
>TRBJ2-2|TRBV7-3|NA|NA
CASSLVRANTGELFF
TGTGCCAGCAGCTTAGTGCGGGCGAACACCGGGGAGCTGTTTTTT
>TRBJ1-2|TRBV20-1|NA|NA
CSTSDSGYTF
TGCAGTACCTCAGACAGCGGCTACACCTTC
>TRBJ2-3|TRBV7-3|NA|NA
CASSLTLPDTQYF
TGTGCCAGCAGCTTAACACTGCCAGATACGCAGTATTTT
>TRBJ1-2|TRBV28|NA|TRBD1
CASSLGGTGVGYTF
TGTGCCAGCAGTTTAGGGGGGACAGGGGTTGGCTACACCTTC
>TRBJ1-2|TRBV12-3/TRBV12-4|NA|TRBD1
CASRSTGVEGYTF
TGTGCCAGCAGGAGCACAGGGGTGGAGGGCTACACCTTC
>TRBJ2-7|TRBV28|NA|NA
CASSTPEGAAYEQYF
TGTGCCAGCAGTACCCCAGAGGGAGCGGCCTACGAGCAGTACTTC
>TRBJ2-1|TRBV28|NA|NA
CASSLDSEQFF
TGTGCCAGCAGCTTGGACAGCGAGCAGTTCTTC
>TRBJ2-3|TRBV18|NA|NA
CASSQTEVRGGDTQYF
TGTGCCAGCTCCCAAACAGAGGTCCGAGGAGGAGATACGCAGTATTTT
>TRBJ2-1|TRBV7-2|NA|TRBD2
CASIHLRRLAGEAEQFF
TGTGCCAGCATCCATCTTCGGCGGCTAGCGGGAGAAGCTGAGCAGTTCTTC
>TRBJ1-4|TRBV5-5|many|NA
CASSLEIRTGVATNEKLFF
TGTGCCAGCAGCTTGGAGATACGGACGGGAGTTGCAACTAATGAAAAACTGTTTTTT
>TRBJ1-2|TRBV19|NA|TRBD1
CASSIDSGTGYGYTF
TGTGCCAGTAGTATAGATTCCGGGACAGGGTATGGCTACACCTTC
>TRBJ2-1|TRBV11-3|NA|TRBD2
CASSIPGGVNEQFF
TGTGCCAGCAGCATACCCGGGGGGGTCAATGAGCAGTTCTTC
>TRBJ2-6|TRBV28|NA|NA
CASSLHVGGNVLTF
TGTGCCAGCAGTTTACATGTCGGAGGCAACGTCCTGACTTTC
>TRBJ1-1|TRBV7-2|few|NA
CASRPGQNTEAFF
TGTGCCAGCAGACCAGGACAGAACACTGAAGCTTTCTTT
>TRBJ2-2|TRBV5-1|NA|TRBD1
CASRTGQANTGELFF
TGCGCCAGCAGGACCGGACAGGCGAACACCGGGGAGCTGTTTTTT
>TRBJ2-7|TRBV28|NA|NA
CASSNTGYEQYF
TGTGCCAGCAGCAATACAGGGTACGAGCAGTACTTC
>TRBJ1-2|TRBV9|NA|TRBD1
CASSVGSQTGPANYGYTF
TGTGCCAGCAGCGTAGGGTCCCAGACAGGGCCCGCTAACTATGGCTACACCTTC
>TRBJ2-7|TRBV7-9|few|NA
CASSPGFGAREQYF
TGTGCCAGCAGCCCCGGTTTTGGGGCTCGGGAGCAGTACTTC
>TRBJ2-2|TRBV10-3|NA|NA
CAISERVSGELFF
TGTGCCATCAGTGAGAGAGTGTCCGGGGAGCTGTTTTTT
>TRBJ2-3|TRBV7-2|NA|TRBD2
CASSLTSGRVDTQYF
TGTGCCAGCAGCTTAACTAGCGGGAGGGTGGATACGCAGTATTTT
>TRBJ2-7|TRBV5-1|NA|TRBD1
CASSLNPGQDSYEQYF
TGCGCCAGCAGCTTAAACCCGGGACAGGACTCCTACGAGCAGTACTTC
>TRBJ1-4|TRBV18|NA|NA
CASSRTDATNEKLFF
TGTGCCAGCTCGCGGACAGATGCAACTAATGAAAAACTGTTTTTT
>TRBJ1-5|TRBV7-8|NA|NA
CASSPLGINQPQHF
TGTGCCAGCAGCCCCCTGGGCATCAATCAGCCCCAGCATTTT